The entry below describes one T cell receptor beta chain. No antigen is known for it. Compared with germline, one end of the junction differs, possibly owing to a read error. The source of the sample is a study of shared clonotypes between healthy human individuals. Study-wide background: Donors, aged 18 to 49, were a couple of women and three men.

Study-wide results and limits: Despite large depth, sorted-subset datasets appeared incompletely sequenced. Between a few donors, naive CD4 clonotypes were shared at a level of roughly 5.5%. Donor clonotype sharing was expected to depend on sequencing depth.

The CDR3 is 13 amino acids. The germline CDR1 and CDR2 sequences are SNHLY and FYNNEI. Using immunoSEQ multiplex PCR, the repertoire was profiled, and TCRdb retains in-frame clones only, with some absent. The repertoire consists of 2 million to 2.5 million clones, with 90% to 97% occurring once and the leading ten covering 0.1% to 0.15%. The receptor comes from a man between 18 and 35 years old in good health. V and J are TRBV2 and TRBJ1-5; D gene ambiguous. The sequenced sample was naive CD4+ T cells sorted from blood. The subset denotes: CD45RA+ positively selected. Here the CDR3 DNA reads TGTGCCAGCAATGAAGGGAGGGTTCAGCCCCAGCATTTT. Protein: CASNEGRVQPQHF.